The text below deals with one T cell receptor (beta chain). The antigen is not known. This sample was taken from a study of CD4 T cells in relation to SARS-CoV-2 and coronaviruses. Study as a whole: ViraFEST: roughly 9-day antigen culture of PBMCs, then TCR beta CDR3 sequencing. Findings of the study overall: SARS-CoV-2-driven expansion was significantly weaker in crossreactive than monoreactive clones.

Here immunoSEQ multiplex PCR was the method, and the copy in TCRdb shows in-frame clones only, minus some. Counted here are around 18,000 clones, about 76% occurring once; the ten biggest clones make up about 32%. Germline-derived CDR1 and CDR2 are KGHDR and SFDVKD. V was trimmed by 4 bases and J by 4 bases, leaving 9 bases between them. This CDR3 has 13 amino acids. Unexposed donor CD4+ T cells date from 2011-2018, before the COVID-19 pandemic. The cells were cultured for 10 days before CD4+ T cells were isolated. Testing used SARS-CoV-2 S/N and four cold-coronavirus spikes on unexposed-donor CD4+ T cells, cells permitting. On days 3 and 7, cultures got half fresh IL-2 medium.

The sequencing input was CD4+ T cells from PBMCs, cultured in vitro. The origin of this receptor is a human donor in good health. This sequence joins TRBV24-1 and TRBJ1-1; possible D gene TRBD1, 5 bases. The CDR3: CATSEGTSTEAFF. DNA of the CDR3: TGTGCCACCAGTGAAGGGACGAGCACTGAAGCTTTCTTT.